Listed below are T cell receptor beta chains from one sample, sequenced in a study of shared clonotypes between healthy human individuals. TCRdb's copy holds only in-frame clones and misses some; the assay was immunoSEQ multiplex PCR. The data show 2.3 million or so clones, more than 85% seen once. Sequencing was done on a sample of naive CD4+ T cells from PBMCs. These receptors were collected from a man in his late teens or twenties in good health. Some clones in this sample may be carry-over from other donors' samples. Both conserved end residues are part of each CDR3. The D gene is left open where the match is weak. Clone size, where shown, is once, few, many, or a class for clones that have expanded.

v_call,j_call,clone_size,d_call,cdr3_nt,cdr3_aa
TRBV7-8,TRBJ2-7,once,TRBD1,TGTGCCAGCAGCCCACGACAGGGAACGGGCGAGCAGTACTTC,CASSPRQGTGEQYF
TRBV10-3,TRBJ2-1,NA,TRBD2,TGTGCCATCAAGACCGGGCTAGCGGGCGACAATGAGCAGTTCTTC,CAIKTGLAGDNEQFF
TRBV27,TRBJ2-6,NA,TRBD2,TGTGCCAGCAGTTCGGCGGGAGGGACCAGCTCTGGGGCCAACGTCCTGACTTTC,CASSSAGGTSSGANVLTF
TRBV6-1,TRBJ2-5,once,NA,TGTGCCAGCGTTATGGGCTCTTTGGAGCAGTACTTC,CASVMGSLEQYF
TRBV10-2,TRBJ2-5,NA,NA,TGCGCCAGCAGTGGCAGGGGCCAAGAGACCCAGTACTTC,CASSGRGQETQYF
TRBV28,TRBJ1-2,once,TRBD1,TGTGCCAGCAGTTCGAGAACCGCCGGGACAGGGGGCATTATCTATGGCTACACCTTC,CASSSRTAGTGGIIYGYTF
TRBV28,TRBJ2-5,NA,TRBD2,TGTGCCAGCAGTTTATACGGCGGGAGGGCCCCGGAGACCCAGTACTTC,CASSLYGGRAPETQYF
TRBV2,TRBJ2-7,NA,TRBD2,TGTGCCAGCACCAATGAGGGGCTAGCGGGAGAGGAGCAGTACTTC,CASTNEGLAGEEQYF
TRBV5-1,TRBJ2-3,NA,TRBD2,TGCGCCAGCACCTATAGCGGGAGGGAGTTGGATACGCAGTATTTT,CASTYSGRELDTQYF
TRBV10-1,TRBJ2-1,NA,TRBD2,TGCGCCAGCAGTGACCCGACTAGCGGGGCGTACAATGAGCAGTTCTTC,CASSDPTSGAYNEQFF
TRBV9,TRBJ2-3,once,TRBD2,TGTGCCAGCAGCCTCCAGGTGGCGGGAGTGGAAGATACGCAGTATTTT,CASSLQVAGVEDTQYF
TRBV5-8,TRBJ1-2,NA,NA,TGTGCCAGCAGCTTGGGTATTCGGTATGGCTACACCTTC,CASSLGIRYGYTF
TRBV7-6,TRBJ1-1,NA,NA,TGTGCCAGCAGCTTTCTCCAGGGAACCCCCTGGCTGAACACTGAAGCTTTCTTT,CASSFLQGTPWLNTEAFF
TRBV11-2,TRBJ2-7,NA,NA,TGTGCCAGCAGCTTACCCCCTCCGGGAGCCCCCCAGTACGAGCAGTACTTC,CASSLPPPGAPQYEQYF
TRBV5-1,TRBJ2-7,NA,TRBD2,TGCGCCAGCAGCCAAGGGACTAGCGGACCCTACGAGCAGTACTTC,CASSQGTSGPYEQYF
TRBV19,TRBJ2-7,NA,TRBD1,TGTGCCAGTAGCGTCCGGGACAGGGTCAACGAGCAGTACTTC,CASSVRDRVNEQYF
TRBV28,TRBJ2-7,NA,TRBD1,TGTGCCAGCAGTTTATCGGACAGGGGGTACGACGAGCAGTACTTC,CASSLSDRGYDEQYF
TRBV11-2,TRBJ1-4,NA,NA,TGTGCCAGCAGCACGTCCCCAGACATGAAGATCCGCTTT,CASSTSPDMKIRF
TRBV7-2,TRBJ2-1,NA,TRBD2,TGTGCCAGCAGCTTAGTAGCGGGAGGGCTAACCGATTATGAGCAGTTCTTC,CASSLVAGGLTDYEQFF
TRBV2,TRBJ2-1,NA,NA,TGTGCCAGCAGTGTACAATTCTCGGAGCAGTTCTTC,CASSVQFSEQFF
TRBV19,TRBJ1-1,NA,NA,TGTGCCAGTAGTATATTTGCGGCAGGGAACACTGAAGCTTTCTTT,CASSIFAAGNTEAFF
TRBV15,TRBJ2-5,NA,TRBD1,TGTGCCACCAGCAGAGGGGACAGTCGGGGCTGGGAGACCCAGTACTTC,CATSRGDSRGWETQYF
TRBV9,TRBJ2-1,NA,TRBD2,TGTGCCAGCAGCCCCCAATCAGGACTAGCGGGAGACCATGAGCAGTTCTTC,CASSPQSGLAGDHEQFF
TRBV2,TRBJ2-1,once,TRBD2,TGTGCCAGCAGGAGTCTTAGCGGGAGTGGGTTGAATGAGCAGTTCTTC,CASRSLSGSGLNEQFF